This TCR beta chain was profiled in a study of T cells in Graves' hyperthyroidism and ophthalmopathy. V shed 4 bases and J shed 2 bases, with 1 base lying between them. In germline, CDR1 is GTSNPN, CDR2 SVGIG (reference sequence). CDR3 length equals 10 residues. Overall study findings and caveats: Blood also held most thyroid clonotypes expanded beyond 0.001.

RNA transcripts served as the template for amplifying TCR beta CDR3 regions. HTBI primers drove first-round RT-PCR of the TCR CDR3. TCRdb redid the calling of the multiplex PCR reads with MiXCR, one entry per CDR3 protein. The table has approximately 400,000 distinct CDR3 sequences, approximately 15% seen once. This clonotype was counted ten times or more. Its antigen remains unknown. Graves' hyperthyroidism was deemed stable absent ophthalmopathy progression within 18 months. Newly diagnosed hyperthyroidism patients aged 18 to 65 years had disease lasting under 2 months. Cells are PBMCs isolated from 10 ml of fresh blood.

Source material: blood. The chain has TRBV30 and TRBJ2-3; unclear D gene. The sequence derives from an older woman with Graves' hyperthyroidism. This CDR3 reads CAWNTDTQYF. The DNA of the CDR3 is TGTGCCTGGAACACAGATACGCAGTATTTT.